This T cell receptor beta chain was captured by sequencing in a study of blood T cells in healthy people across ages. Germline CDR1 is MGHRA and CDR2 is YSYEKL. The CDR3 extends over 13 amino acids. The trim removed 2 bases at V and 5 bases at J, leaving 2 bases unmatched. The second PCR ran roughly 7 to 11 cycles with a sample-barcoded 5' primer and J-beta primers. TCRdb analysed the 5' RACE reads with MiXCR anew, one entry per CDR3 protein. The sample has around 990,000 distinct CDR3 sequences, almost 25% seen once. These data were also filed under a second study, of T cells of mothers and their children.

The clonotype was recovered from a girl aged 2 to 10 in good health. What was sequenced was blood. The rearrangement joins TRBV4-1 to TRBJ2-5; 7 nucleotides align to TRBD1. The CDR3: CASSQQGDETQYF. The CDR3 coding sequence is TGCGCCAGCAGCCAACAGGGGGATGAGACCCAGTACTTC.